This TCR beta chain is drawn from a study of blood T cell repertoires in COVID-19 (dated by TCRdb to the early 2020s). For the wider study: Samples from collaborators originated in the United States, Italy and Spain and spanned both the acute and convalescent phases of COVID-19. Samples were obtained from the ongoing ImmuneRACE study (first 160 participants) and from 1,254 subjects provided by 6 global collaborators. HLA class I and class II types, where available, came from metadata supplied by the sample provider rather than from assay-based typing. Deeply sampled blood TCRbeta repertoires from subjects exposed to, actively infected with, or recovered from COVID-19 were included in the dataset. The prospective study material was composed of cDNA or gDNA derived from T cells, B-cell-depleted T cells, or PBMCs. A de-identified subject ID, COVID-19 status, age in years and sex were almost always included in the sample metadata. The repertoires were released in a freely available public database intended as a resource for research on the immune response to SARS-CoV-2.

Looking up the germline V gene yields CDR1 SGDLS and CDR2 YYNGEE. Reading from cysteine to phenylalanine, the CDR3 counts 16 amino acids. Kept here is only the CDR3 DNA, which spans 48 bases and is read in frame from base 1. Trimming takes 4 bases off V and 3 bases off J; junction bases not matched to a gene: 10. Each collaborating institution followed its own protocols to collect whole blood in K2EDTA tubes. Collaborator samples were shipped for TCRbeta analysis as frozen whole blood, isolated PBMCs, or DNA extracted from either sample type. Broader findings and caveats from the paper: The amount of clinical and demographic metadata varied by source and participant and was provided uncurated.

Worth noting for this clone: The antigen it binds to is not known. Base qualities are not provided; no much larger clone lies one nucleotide away.

TCRbeta CDR3 regions were amplified from genomic DNA using the immunoSEQ Assay, a bias-controlled multiplex PCR. As for the authors' bioinformatics: The number of nucleated cells in each sample was estimated from the amplification of reference gene primers within the assay. Sequence reads were collapsed and filtered to measure the absolute abundance of every unique TCRbeta CDR3 rearrangement. For each sample, productive Simpson clonality was calculated by taking the square root of Simpson's diversity index across productive rearrangements. In its TCRdb copy, this immuneACCESS table keeps in-frame sequences only and misses some clones. Where compared with another copy, unresolved V genes explain less than half of these, and the others have no known cause. The V and J calls and clone size were taken over from that table, and D and trimming were inferred from the DNA. In all, the sample holds 100,000 to 150,000 clones, and approximately 70% of those were seen once. Under 2.5% of the sample comes from the top ten.

The sequence links TRBV9 to TRBJ2-5; 9 central bases correspond to TRBD1. The receptor was isolated from a woman between 65 and 79 years old with acute or convalescent COVID-19. Sequenced: peripheral blood. The DNA is TGTGCCAGCAGCAGAGCCCTCACAGGGGGCGAAGAGACCCAGTACTTC. Translated, it gives CASSRALTGGEETQYF.